The rows below give T cell receptor beta chains drawn from one sample of a study of TIL therapy for anti-PD-1-resistant metastatic lung cancer. Measured with immunoSEQ multiplex PCR; TCRdb has only the in-frame clones, and not every one. The sample lists 20,000 to 25,000 clones, about 78% occurring once. Here the sequenced sample was blood, taken at baseline. The receptors were gathered from a person aged 25-79 years with non-small cell lung cancer. The CDR3 runs from the conserved cysteine through the conserved F or W. Fields, in order: J gene, clone size, CDR3 length, D gene, V gene, CDR3 DNA, CDR3 protein. A D gene is named only where the DNA matches it firmly. Clone size is shown for a subset of rows, as once, few, many or a class of expanded clone.

>TRBJ1-2|NA|13|NA|TRBV9
TGTGCCAGCAGCGTAGAAGGGGTAGGGGGCTACACCTTC
CASSVEGVGGYTF
>TRBJ1-5|NA|13|NA|TRBV18
TGTGCCAGCTCACCCACAGACAATCAGCCCCAGCATTTT
CASSPTDNQPQHF
>TRBJ1-3|NA|13|NA|TRBV7-9
TGTGCCAGCAGCTTTACTTATCGGGACACCATATATTTT
CASSFTYRDTIYF
>TRBJ2-1|NA|11|NA|TRBV10-3
TGTGCCATCAGTGAGCGGGATAAGCAGTTCTTC
CAISERDKQFF
>TRBJ1-3|NA|16|NA|TRBV19
TGTGCCAGTATTGCGGGCGGACCAGGCTCTGGAAACACCATATATTTT
CASIAGGPGSGNTIYF
>TRBJ2-1|NA|18|NA|TRBV4-3
TGCGCCAGCAGCCAAGATCAGGATGAGGAGGGCCCCTACAATGAGCAGTTCTTC
CASSQDQDEEGPYNEQFF
>TRBJ1-2|NA|15|NA|TRBV5-1
TGCGCCAGCAGCTTGGAGGGAAGATCTAACTATGGCTACACCTTC
CASSLEGRSNYGYTF
>TRBJ1-2|NA|13|NA|TRBV5-5
TGTGCCAGCATCCTCGACCTTAACTATGGCTACACCTTC
CASILDLNYGYTF
>TRBJ2-5|NA|15|NA|TRBV6-5
TGTGCCAGCAGTCTCATATCCCCGAGTCGAGAGACCCAGTACTTC
CASSLISPSRETQYF
>TRBJ2-7|NA|13|NA|TRBV6-1
TGTGCCAGCAGTGAAGGGCCAGAAAACGAGCAGTACTTC
CASSEGPENEQYF
>TRBJ2-3|NA|15|NA|TRBV7-9
TGTGCCAGCAGCTTAAAGGGGGGTTACACAGATACGCAGTATTTT
CASSLKGGYTDTQYF
>TRBJ2-5|NA|14|NA|TRBV14
TGTGCCAGCAGCCAAGTCAAATACCAAGAGACCCAGTACTTC
CASSQVKYQETQYF
>TRBJ1-2|NA|13|TRBD1|TRBV9
TGTGCCAGCAGCTCGGACAGGGGGTATGGCTACACCTTC
CASSSDRGYGYTF
>TRBJ2-7|NA|14|TRBD1|TRBV6-1
TGTGCCAGCACTACCGGGGACAGGGGTTACGAGCAGTACTTC
CASTTGDRGYEQYF
>TRBJ2-5|NA|13|NA|TRBV10-3
TGTGCCATCAGTGGGAGGGGTCAAGAGACCCAGTACTTC
CAISGRGQETQYF
>TRBJ2-5|NA|14|NA|TRBV7-2
TGTGCCAGCTGCCGGGGCGGGGTTCAAGAGACCCAGTACTTC
CASCRGGVQETQYF
>TRBJ2-7|NA|16|TRBD1|TRBV5-1
TGCGCCAGCAGTTTACACTGGACAGGGGCGGTCTACGAGCAGTACTTC
CASSLHWTGAVYEQYF
>TRBJ1-5|NA|14|NA|TRBV28
TGTGCCAGCAGAACAACGGGGGGAGGCCAGCCCCAGCATTTT
CASRTTGGGQPQHF
>TRBJ2-4|NA|17|NA|TRBV18
TGTGCCAGCTCACCACCTCCCCCGGGGGTGGCCAAAAACATTCAGTACTTC
CASSPPPPGVAKNIQYF
>TRBJ2-7|NA|14|NA|TRBV7-8
TGTGCCAGCAGCTCGGGGACCTATACCTACGAGCAGTACTTC
CASSSGTYTYEQYF
>TRBJ2-1|NA|13|TRBD2|TRBV11-3
TGTGCCAGCAGCTCCCGACTAGCTTATGAGCAGTTCTTC
CASSSRLAYEQFF
>TRBJ1-5|NA|15|TRBD1|TRBV11-1
TGTGCCAGCAGCTTAGGAGGGACAGGGGTGCAGCCCCAGCATTTT
CASSLGGTGVQPQHF
>TRBJ1-1|NA|14|NA|TRBV2
TGTGCCAGTACCCTCTTGATATTGAACACTGAAGCTTTCTTT
CASTLLILNTEAFF
>TRBJ2-1|once|16|NA|TRBV27
TGTGCCAGCAGGCGGGGTAGGGGGCAAATTTCAGATGAGCAGTTCTTC
CASRRGRGQISDEQFF